These 25 T cell receptor beta chains were all obtained from the same sample, sequenced in a study of Ad26.COV2.S vaccination and SARS-CoV-2 variants. Treatment meaning: roughly 18 received Ad26.COV2.S at low or high dose, single or two shots; 5 received placebo; per-sample allocation not given. After the first vaccine or placebo injection, samples were drawn on day 63. Measured with immunoSEQ multiplex PCR; TCRdb has only the in-frame clones, and not every one. The sample yields about half a million clones, 80% to 90% seen once. Material: peripheral blood, obtained in a trial of Ad26.COV2.S vaccine versus placebo. The receptors shown here come from a person aged 18-65 years who received the Ad26.COV2.S COVID-19 vaccine or a placebo.

The chain recombines TRBV6-2 or TRBV6-3 with TRBJ2-5, with 8 bases matching TRBD2. Germline CDR1 MNHEY, CDR2 SVGEGT. The CDR3 totals 15 residues. With 5 bases clipped from V and 2 bases from J, the junction kept 7 bases outside the gene matches. CDR3 nucleotide sequence: TGTGCCAGCAGTCCAAGGGCTAGCGGGCAAGAGACCCAGTACTTC. Its translation is CASSPRASGQETQYF.

The count of this clone is one. The genes are TRBV6-5 and TRBJ2-3, with D unclear. The CDR3 spans 15 residues. Germline loops: CDR1 MNHEY, CDR2 SVGAGI. V lost 0 bases and J 2 bases, leaving 9 bases between the germline ends. CDR3 protein: CASSYSGQTTDTQYF. The CDR3 region has the DNA TGTGCCAGCAGTTACTCGGGTCAGACCACAGATACGCAGTATTTT.

This clone was counted a single time. The chain carries TRBV10-3 and TRBJ1-2; 8 nucleotides line up with TRBD1. Germline V CDR1 and CDR2: ENHRY, SYGVKD. V dropped 0 bases and J dropped 7; count of bases not matched to a gene: 13. The CDR3 is 17 residues long. CDR3 coding DNA: TGTGCCATCAGTGAGTCCCTTATCACCGGACAGGGAAGTGGCTACACCTTC. Residues: CAISESLITGQGSGYTF.

The chain uses TRBV7-2 and TRBJ2-1; 12 positions agree with TRBD2. Germline-derived CDR1 and CDR2 are SGHTA and FQGNSA. The CDR3 is made up of 16 amino acids. V lost 4 bases and J lost 5; bases outside the gene matches: 6. The CDR3, as DNA: TGTGCCAGCAGCTCAGCTAGCGGGAGGGCGAACAATGAGCAGTTCTTC. Amino acids: CASSSASGRANNEQFF.

CDR3 DNA sequence: TGTGCCAGCAGTCCCTCGGGCACCGGGGAGCTGTTTTTT. Translation gives CASSPSGTGELFF. The J gene is TRBJ2-2, the V gene TRBV27; D ambiguous. This CDR3 spans 13 amino acids. V was cut by 5 bases and J by 4 bases, with 8 bases left in between. CDR1 is MNHEY, CDR2 SMNVEV, per germline (reference sequence).

The rearrangement links TRBV11-2 to TRBJ2-7; tentative D call: TRBD1 (5 bases). Germline assignment: CDR1 SGHAT and CDR2 FQNNGV. This CDR3 comprises 14 residues. Trimming removed 2 bases at V and 0 bases at J, with 8 bases between. In nucleotides, the CDR3 is TGTGCCAGCAGCTTATGGGGCCTCTCCTACGAGCAGTACTTC. This codes for CASSLWGLSYEQYF.

The rearrangement links TRBV28 to TRBJ2-7, with TRBD1 identical over 7 bases. CDR1 is MDHEN and CDR2 is SYDVKM in the germline V gene. CDR3 length: 14 amino acids. In DNA form, the CDR3 reads TGTGCAGTCTCCCGGGACAGCGTACGTTACGAGCAGTACTTC. This translates into CAVSRDSVRYEQYF.

The V and J genes are TRBV6-1 and TRBJ2-7; the D gene could be TRBD1 or TRBD2 (5 bases each). The CDR3 runs 13 residues. Trimming removed 3 bases at V and 2 bases at J, with 8 bases between. From germline, CDR1 is MNHNS and CDR2 SASEGT. CDR3 sequence reads: CASSDEGPYEQYF. The CDR3 DNA reads as TGTGCCAGCAGTGACGAGGGGCCCTACGAGCAGTACTTC.

J is TRBJ1-5 and V is TRBV27, with D unresolved. The CDR3 has 16 amino acids. V lost 3 bases to trimming and J lost 0 bases, with 12 bases between them. In germline, CDR1 is MNHEY, CDR2 SMNVEV (reference sequence). CDR3 DNA: TGTGCCAGCAGTTTGCGGCGACCCCATAGCAATCAGCCCCAGCATTTT. It is translated as CASSLRRPHSNQPQHF.

This clone occurred a few times. This chain links TRBV5-4 with TRBJ2-1; D is ambiguous. Germline CDR1 and CDR2: SGHNT and YYREEE (reference sequence). Between the trimmed V and J ends, which lost 4 bases and 4 bases, there was a span of 12 bases. This CDR3 has 14 residues. CDR3 bases: TGTGCCAGCAGCCCCCGAGGTAGGTACAATGAGCAGTTCTTC. Its translation: CASSPRGRYNEQFF.

The V call is TRBV4-3, the J call TRBJ2-5; TRBD1 agrees at 8 bases. This CDR3 has 13 residues. The V and J ends lost 4 bases and 7 bases, in that order; junction bases with no gene match: 5. CDR1 and CDR2 (germline): LGHNA, YSLEER. In DNA, the CDR3 is TGCGCCAGCAGCCTGGACAGGGTCAGGACCCAGTACTTC. It specifies CASSLDRVRTQYF.

The chain employs TRBV4-1 and TRBJ2-7; the D gene is possibly TRBD2 (7 bases). This CDR3 is 17 amino acids long. Germline values: CDR1 MGHRA, CDR2 YSYEKL. V was pared by 4 bases and J by 3 bases, with 22 bases between. This CDR3 reads CASSLSAGAQRSYEQYF. CDR3 in DNA: TGCGCCAGCAGCCTATCCGCGGGGGCCCAGCGGAGCTACGAGCAGTACTTC.

V is TRBV3-1 (or the pseudogene TRBV3-2) and J is TRBJ2-3; 11 bases are a match to TRBD2. The CDR3 totals 11 residues. Germline V CDR1 and CDR2: LGHDT, YNNKEL (reference sequence). The V segment lost 8 bases and the J segment 12 bases; nucleotides outside the gene matches: 4. The CDR3 nucleotides read TGTGCCAGCTATAGCGGGAGGGCACAGTATTTT. This encodes CASYSGRAQYF.

The chain is built from TRBV2 and TRBJ2-7, with 10 bases that match TRBD2. The germline V gene encodes CDR1 SNHLY and CDR2 FYNNEI. The CDR3 sequence is 14 residues long. The J segment lost 4 bases and the V segment lost 8 bases, leaving 8 bases of the junction unmatched. CDR3 bases: TGTGCCAGCGGGCTAGCGGGAGTAGGGTACGAGCAGTACTTC. This translates into CASGLAGVGYEQYF. The whole variable domain, filled in from reference TRBV2 and TRBJ2-7, reads EPEVTQTPSHQVTQMGQEVILRCVPISNHLYFYWYRQILGQKVEFLVSFYNNEISEKSEIFDDQFSVERPDGSNFTLKIRSTKLEDSAMYFCASGLAGVGYEQYFGPGTRLTVT.

Concerning this clone itself: The sample carries other DNA sequences with the same CDR3. This chain joins TRBV7-8 and TRBJ2-7, with TRBD1 as a possible D gene (6 bases). This CDR3 has 13 residues. Germline V gene lookup returns CDR1 SGHVS and CDR2 FQNEAQ. Trimming left V 3 bases short and J 2 bases short, with 8 bases between. The CDR3 loop is CASSFGQTYEQYF. Written as DNA, the CDR3 is TGTGCCAGCAGCTTCGGACAGACCTACGAGCAGTACTTC.

The chain combines TRBV6-6 with TRBJ2-5, with unresolved D. The CDR3 is made up of 15 amino acids. Trimming took 2 bases from V and 5 from J, leaving 15 bases between them. Germline CDR1 and CDR2: MNHNY and SVGAGI (reference sequence). The CDR3 DNA reads as TGTGCCAGCAGTTACAACGGGCCCTCAAAGGAGACCCAGTACTTC. It codes for CASSYNGPSKETQYF.

This chain uses TRBV18 with TRBJ2-7; TRBD1 agrees at 12 bases. V lost 3 bases, J lost 4 bases, and 4 bases stayed unmatched. Germline CDR1 KGHSH, CDR2 LQKENI. The CDR3 totals 15 residues. CDR3 protein: CASSPQGQGAYEQYF. In nucleotides, the CDR3 is TGTGCCAGCTCACCCCAGGGACAGGGGGCTTACGAGCAGTACTTC.

The V and J genes are TRBV29-1 and TRBJ1-1; 8 nucleotides align to TRBD1. The CDR3 is made up of 14 amino acids. After removal of 6 bases from V and 4 bases from J, the junction contained 10 bases not matched to a gene. The V gene's germline CDR1 is SQVTM and CDR2 ANQGSEA. CDR3 protein: CSVQDRGLSTEAFF. The CDR3 nucleotides are TGCAGCGTCCAAGACAGGGGTTTAAGCACTGAAGCTTTCTTT. The variable domain in full, completed from reference TRBV29-1 and TRBJ1-1, reads SAVISQKPSRDICQRGTSLTIQCQVDSQVTMMFWYRQQPGQSLTLIATANQGSEATYESGFVIDKFPISRPNLTFSTLTVSNMSPEDSSIYLCSVQDRGLSTEAFFGQGTRLTVV.

This chain uses TRBV13 with TRBJ1-1; 8 nucleotides align to TRBD1. Per germline, CDR1 PRHDT and CDR2 FYEKMQ (reference sequence). The CDR3 sequence is 18 residues long. The ends lost 3 bases at V and 6 bases at J; junction bases unmatched: 18. As DNA, the CDR3 is TGTGCCAGCAGCTTCATTGGACAGGGTGACGGCCCCAACCCTGAAGCTTTCTTT. This codes for CASSFIGQGDGPNPEAFF.

This clone was counted once. This sequence joins TRBV5-1 and TRBJ1-1; D may be TRBD1 (5 bases). The CDR3 loop spans 14 amino acids. V was clipped by 4 bases and J by 1 base, with 11 bases between them. Looked up from germline, CDR1 is SGHRS and CDR2 is YFSETQ. This CDR3 reads CASSAGLENTEAFF. CDR3 sequence (DNA): TGCGCCAGCAGCGCAGGGCTGGAGAACACTGAAGCTTTCTTT.

CDR3 DNA sequence: TGTGCCAGCAGTCCCCCGTGTGCACCGAATCAGCCCCAGCATTTT. Protein: CASSPPCAPNQPQHF. The V call is TRBV27, the J call TRBJ1-5; D gene ambiguous. Trimming removed 5 bases at V and 4 bases at J, with 15 bases between. Germline assignment: CDR1 MNHEY and CDR2 SMNVEV (reference sequence). This CDR3 contains 15 residues.

On this clone: At the DNA level, this CDR3 is encoded by other sequences in the same sample as well. CDR3 in amino acids: CASSLEGGTEAFF. In nucleotides, the CDR3 is TGTGCCAGCAGCCTGGAGGGCGGCACTGAAGCTTTCTTT. The genes are TRBV6-4 and TRBJ1-1; D not certain. Trimming removed 6 bases from V and 4 bases from J, with 12 bases in between. The germline CDR1 and CDR2 sequences are MRHNA and SNTAGT. There are 13 residues in the CDR3.

This chain uses TRBV5-1 with TRBJ1-4; perhaps TRBD1 as D (6 bases). CDR1 and CDR2 (germline): SGHRS, YFSETQ. The CDR3 consists of 15 residues. Between the trimmed V and J ends, which lost 5 bases and 7 bases, there was a span of 18 bases. CDR3 DNA: TGCGCCAGCAGAACCGGGACACCCCCCGGTGAAAAACTGTTTTTT. It encodes CASRTGTPPGEKLFF.

V and J are TRBV30 and TRBJ1-4; no clear D. Germline V gives CDR1 GTSNPN, CDR2 SVGIG (reference sequence). The CDR3 spans 15 residues. Trimming stripped 2 bases from V and 4 bases from J, with 14 bases between. The CDR3 DNA sequence: TGTGCCTGGAGTTCTATCAATTGGGGTAATGAAAAACTGTTTTTT. Residues: CAWSSINWGNEKLFF.

This chain connects TRBV7-9 to TRBJ1-1; D is uncertain. V lost 7 bases and J 2 bases, leaving 11 bases between the germline ends. CDR3 size: 13 residues. Germline V lookup: CDR1 SEHNR, CDR2 FQNEAQ (reference sequence). Written as DNA, the CDR3 is TGTGCCAGCAACGCTCAGCAAAACACTGAAGCTTTCTTT. Translating it yields CASNAQQNTEAFF.